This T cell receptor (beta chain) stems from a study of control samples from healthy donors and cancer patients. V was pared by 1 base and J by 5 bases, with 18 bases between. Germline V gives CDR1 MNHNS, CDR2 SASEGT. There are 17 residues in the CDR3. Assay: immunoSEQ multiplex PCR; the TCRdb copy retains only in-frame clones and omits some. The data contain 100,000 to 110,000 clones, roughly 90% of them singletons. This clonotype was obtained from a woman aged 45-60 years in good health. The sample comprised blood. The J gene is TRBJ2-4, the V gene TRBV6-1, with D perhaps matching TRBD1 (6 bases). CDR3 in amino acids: CASSEVWYRVSQNIQYF. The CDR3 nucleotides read TGTGCCAGCAGTGAAGTGTGGTACAGGGTGAGCCAAAACATTCAGTACTTC.